Included here is one TCR beta chain sequence, with context. This entry is derived from a study of blood T cell repertoires in COVID-19. TCRdb keeps only in-frame clones here, not all; method: immunoSEQ multiplex PCR. Of fewer than 250,000 clones listed, roughly 80% were seen once; the top ten hold under 15%. Germline-derived CDR1 and CDR2 are LNHDA and SQIVND (reference sequence). CDR3 length: 14 residues. Losses at the gene ends were 9 bases for V and 5 bases for J; bases not matched to a gene: 11. V is TRBV19 and J is TRBJ1-1, with TRBD1 identical over 8 bases. Material for sequencing was peripheral blood. This clonotype was obtained from a woman aged 45-59 years with acute or convalescent COVID-19. CDR3 in DNA: TGTGCCAGCCAACCGACAGGGGTAGGAACTGAAGCTTTCTTT. Protein product: CASQPTGVGTEAFF.